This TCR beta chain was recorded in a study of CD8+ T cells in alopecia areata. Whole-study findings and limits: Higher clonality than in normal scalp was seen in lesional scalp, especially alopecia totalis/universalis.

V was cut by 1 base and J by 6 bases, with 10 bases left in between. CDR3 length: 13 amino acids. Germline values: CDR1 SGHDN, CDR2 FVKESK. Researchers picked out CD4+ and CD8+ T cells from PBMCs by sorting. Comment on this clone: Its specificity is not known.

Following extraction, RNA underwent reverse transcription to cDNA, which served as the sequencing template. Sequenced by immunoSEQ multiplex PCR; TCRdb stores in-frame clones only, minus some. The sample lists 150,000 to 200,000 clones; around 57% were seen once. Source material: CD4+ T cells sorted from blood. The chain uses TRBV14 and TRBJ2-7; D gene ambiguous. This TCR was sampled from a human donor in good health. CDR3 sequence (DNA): TGTGCCAGCAGCCAAGTATTGATGGTCGAGCAGTACTTC. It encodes CASSQVLMVEQYF. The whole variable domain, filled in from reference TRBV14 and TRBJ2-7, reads EAGVTQFPSHSVIEKGQTVTLRCDPISGHDNLYWYRRVMGKEIKFLLHFVKESKQDESGMPNNRFLAERTGGTYSTLKVQPAELEDSGVYFCASSQVLMVEQYFGPGTRLTVT.